This entry concerns a single T cell receptor (beta chain). Its antigen is not known. The data were obtained in a study of OX40 agonist ivuxolimab in advanced cancers. Study conclusions and caveats: Clonal expansion from baseline to week 6 occurred in both CD4+ and CD8+ T cells.

The germline gives CDR1 MGHDK, CDR2 SYGVNS. CDR3 length: 15 residues. Trimming cost V 7 bases and J 9 bases, with 22 bases left between them. Using immunoSEQ multiplex PCR, the repertoire was profiled, and TCRdb retains in-frame clones only, with some absent. The sample records over 25,000 clones, approximately 84% being singletons. This clonotype originated in an adult with an advanced solid tumor such as melanoma, head and neck, liver or kidney cancer. The chain links TRBV25-1 to TRBJ1-5; D gene ambiguous. The specimen comprised CD4+ or CD8+ T cells sorted from blood, sampled in a trial of the OX40 agonist ivuxolimab. In nucleotides, the CDR3 is TGTGCCAGCACCTGGAGGGCTGCATGGCGGCGGCCCCAGCATTTT. This translates into CASTWRAAWRRPQHF.